The 22 T cell receptor beta chains in this list originate from one sample, sequenced in a study of blood T cell repertoires in COVID-19 (TCRdb year 2020). Receptors were amplified or captured by the immunoSEQ multiplex PCR assay. TCRdb mirrors the immuneACCESS table, restricted to in-frame sequences. Some clones are absent from its copies; in checked studies, under half trace to an unresolved V gene, and the reason for the others is unknown. For this sample there are approximately 170,000 clones; 82% appear just once. Jointly, the top ten make up about 10% of the sample. Sequencing was performed on peripheral blood. Receptor source: a woman of 80 years or more with active or convalescent COVID-19.

This sequence joins TRBV7-9 and TRBJ2-7; D perhaps matches TRBD1 (5 bases). V gave up 6 bases and J gave up 1 base, with 16 bases separating them. In germline, CDR1 is SEHNR, CDR2 FQNEAQ (reference sequence). CDR3 length: 15 residues. CDR3: CASSLTGPGSYEQYF. The DNA for the CDR3 is TGTGCCAGCAGTCTCACCGGTCCAGGGTCCTACGAGCAGTACTTC.

The chain joins TRBV9 to TRBJ2-1; 9 nucleotides match TRBD1. This CDR3 spans 13 amino acids. V trimming: 3 bases; J trimming: 5 bases; junction bases outside the gene matches: 0. CDR1 is SGDLS, CDR2 YYNGEE, per germline. CDR3 nucleotides: TGTGCCAGCAGCGGGACAGGGGACAATGAGCAGTTCTTC. It is translated as CASSGTGDNEQFF. The full variable domain, with the rest looked up from reference TRBV9 and TRBJ2-1, is DSGVTQTPKHLITATGQRVTLRCSPRSGDLSVYWYQQSLDQGLQFLIQYYNGEERAKGNILERFSAQQFPDLHSELNLSSLELGDSALYFCASSGTGDNEQFFGPGTRLTVL.

This clone was detected once. The rearrangement joins TRBV6-1 to TRBJ1-2; D gene ambiguous. The CDR3 has 14 amino acids. V dropped 3 bases and J dropped 6 bases, with 14 bases sitting between them. The germline CDR1 and CDR2 sequences are MNHNS and SASEGT. CDR3 bases: TGTGCCAGCAGTGATCCAGCGGATTTCGATGGCTACACCTTC. This codes for CASSDPADFDGYTF.

The chain carries TRBV10-3 and TRBJ1-2, with no clear D. The germline gives CDR1 ENHRY, CDR2 SYGVKD. The CDR3 loop spans 11 amino acids. V was clipped by 7 bases and J by 8 bases, with 11 bases between them. CDR3 loop: CAITDKSGYTF. In DNA form, the CDR3 reads TGTGCCATCACTGACAAATCCGGCTACACCTTC.

The gene calls are TRBV6-6 and TRBJ1-5, with D possibly matching TRBD1 (5 bases). The CDR3 runs to 15 residues. Trimming stripped 2 bases from V and 2 bases from J, with 10 bases between. Looked up from germline, CDR1 is MNHNY and CDR2 is SVGAGI (reference sequence). The CDR3 sequence is CASSYVDMGNQPQHF. DNA of the CDR3: TGTGCCAGCAGTTACGTGGACATGGGCAATCAGCCCCAGCATTTT.

The chain links TRBV7-8 to TRBJ1-5; 8 nucleotides align to TRBD1. Looked up from germline, CDR1 is SGHVS and CDR2 is FQNEAQ. The CDR3 covers 14 residues. With 5 bases clipped from V and 7 bases from J, the junction kept 7 bases outside the gene matches. The CDR3 nucleotides are TGTGCCAGCAGCCCAGGACAGGGAGAACAGCCCCAGCATTTT. Translating it yields CASSPGQGEQPQHF.

The chain has TRBV18 and TRBJ2-5; tentatively, D is TRBD2 (5 bases). V lost 0 bases, J lost 5 bases, and 10 bases lay in between. Germline CDR1 is KGHSH and CDR2 is LQKENI. This CDR3 region has 14 residues. Here the CDR3 reads CASSPPSLGETQYF. The CDR3 DNA sequence: TGTGCCAGCTCACCACCGTCACTAGGGGAGACCCAGTACTTC.

The genes are TRBV19 and TRBJ1-5, with D tentatively TRBD1 (5 bases). This CDR3 has 14 amino acids. Germline V gene data show CDR1 as LNHDA and CDR2 as SQIVND (reference sequence). Trimming took off 8 bases at V and 0 bases at J, with 11 bases between the two ends. The CDR3 spells CASSRANSNQPQHF. The DNA of the CDR3 is TGTGCCAGTTCCAGGGCGAATAGCAATCAGCCCCAGCATTTT.

The rearrangement joins TRBV5-4 to TRBJ2-3, with TRBD2 matching 9 bases. Germline values: CDR1 SGHNT, CDR2 YYREEE (reference sequence). The CDR3 extends over 16 amino acids. Losses at the gene ends were 4 bases for V and 0 bases for J; bases not matched to a gene: 6. The CDR3: CASSPGTSRSTDTQYF. CDR3 sequence (DNA): TGTGCCAGCAGCCCCGGGACTAGCCGGAGCACAGATACGCAGTATTTT.

This chain joins TRBV14 and TRBJ1-6; 7 nucleotides agree with TRBD1. This CDR3 has 15 residues. Germline lookup yields CDR1 SGHDN and CDR2 FVKESK. V dropped 3 bases and J dropped 7; count of bases not matched to a gene: 6. The CDR3 region is CASSQRGRGNSPLHF. The CDR3 DNA is TGTGCCAGCAGCCAGAGGGGCAGGGGGAATTCACCCCTCCACTTT.

V gene TRBV18 combines with J gene TRBJ1-2; the match to TRBD1 covers 7 bases. The CDR3 consists of 12 residues. Germline CDR1 KGHSH, CDR2 LQKENI. Trimming removed 6 bases from V and 6 bases from J; junction bases left unmatched: 4. CDR3 DNA sequence: TGTGCCAGCTCGGGACAGCCACATGGCTACACCTTC. It encodes CASSGQPHGYTF.

This clone was recorded only once. The gene calls are TRBV27 and TRBJ2-1; D is perhaps TRBD1 (5 bases). CDR1 MNHEY and CDR2 SMNVEV come from the germline V gene (reference sequence). The CDR3 extends over 15 amino acids. Trimming shortened V by 3 bases and J by 3 bases, and 12 bases separated the two germline ends. The CDR3 region is CASSLTQGSYNEQFF. CDR3 DNA sequence: TGTGCCAGCAGTTTGACCCAGGGAAGCTACAATGAGCAGTTCTTC.

The CDR3 DNA is TGTGCCAGCAGCAGGGACAGGAGGATCGACGAGCAGTACTTC. It translates to CASSRDRRIDEQYF. This chain links TRBV5-6 with TRBJ2-7, with 8 bases aligning to TRBD1. The germline CDR1 and CDR2 sequences are SGHDT and YYEEEE. Trimming took 4 bases from V and 5 from J; bases not matched to a gene: 8. The CDR3 is made up of 14 amino acids.

The chain uses TRBV6-6 and TRBJ1-5; D perhaps matches TRBD1 (5 bases). Trimming removed 8 bases from V and 6 bases from J, with 17 bases in between. The CDR3 runs to 14 residues. The germline CDR1 and CDR2 sequences are MNHNY and SVGAGI (reference sequence). The CDR3 is CASLLGRGLQPQHF. DNA of the CDR3: TGTGCCAGCCTCTTAGGGCGGGGCCTTCAGCCCCAGCATTTT.

The chain uses TRBV27 and TRBJ2-2; D might be TRBD2 (5 bases). The germline V gene encodes CDR1 MNHEY and CDR2 SMNVEV (reference sequence). V dropped 0 bases and J dropped 4 bases, with 12 bases sitting between them. CDR3 size: 16 residues. The CDR3 DNA follows: TGTGCCAGCAGTTTATCGACGGGGTTTTCCACCGGGGAGCTGTTTTTT. Translated, it gives CASSLSTGFSTGELFF.

In its sample, this clone was seen a few times. The chain carries TRBV10-3 and TRBJ1-1; weak D call: TRBD1 (5 bases). Germline V gene sequence: CDR1 ENHRY, CDR2 SYGVKD. CDR3 length: 13 residues. Trimming pared 2 bases from V and 9 bases from J, leaving 13 bases between. The CDR3 DNA follows: TGTGCCATCAGTGAGAGGGACTGGCCCCAAGCTTTCTTT. Its translation is CAISERDWPQAFF.

The chain recombines TRBV5-6 with TRBJ1-3; the D gene is possibly TRBD1 (5 bases). Deletions cut 0 bases from V and 0 bases from J, with 7 bases between. This CDR3 has 15 residues. Germline V gene sequence: CDR1 SGHDT, CDR2 YYEEEE. The CDR3 reads CASSLGRVSGNTIYF. The CDR3 region has the DNA TGTGCCAGCAGCTTGGGCAGGGTCTCTGGAAACACCATATATTTT.

The V and J genes are TRBV3-1 (or the pseudogene TRBV3-2) and TRBJ1-3, with D hard to call. The germline gives CDR1 LGHDT, CDR2 YNNKEL (reference sequence). V lost 7 bases, J lost 2 bases, and 15 bases lay in between. The CDR3 contains 15 residues. The CDR3 spells CASIRSGGPGNTIYF. CDR3 in DNA: TGTGCCAGCATCCGTTCAGGTGGCCCTGGAAACACCATATATTTT.

J is TRBJ2-7 and V is TRBV6-5; D is possibly TRBD2 (6 bases). Trimming removed 4 bases from V and 4 bases from J, with 11 bases in between. CDR3 length: 13 amino acids. Germline CDR1 MNHEY, CDR2 SVGAGI. The CDR3 region is CASSSGSKYEQYF. Written as DNA, the CDR3 is TGTGCCAGCAGTTCCGGGAGTAAGTACGAGCAGTACTTC.

This clone has a single count. The gene calls are TRBV24-1 and TRBJ1-6; D perhaps matches TRBD1 (6 bases). V was shortened by 4 bases and J by 3 bases, with 15 bases between the two germline ends. CDR1 and CDR2 (germline): KGHDR, SFDVKD. This CDR3 is 17 amino acids long. CDR3 amino acids: CATSESGGAYYNSPLHF. CDR3 in DNA: TGTGCCACCAGTGAATCGGGGGGCGCTTACTATAATTCACCCCTCCACTTT.

The chain carries TRBV7-9 and TRBJ2-4; 7 bases are shared with TRBD1. There are 14 residues in the CDR3. Unmatched junction bases numbered 5, after V lost 5 bases and J lost 4 bases. Germline CDR1 SEHNR, CDR2 FQNEAQ (reference sequence). The CDR3 nucleotides are TGTGCCAGCAGCCTTACAGGGGAAAAAAACATTCAGTACTTC. It codes for CASSLTGEKNIQYF. Combining the CDR3 with reference TRBV7-9 and TRBJ2-4 gives the whole variable domain DTGVSQNPRHKITKRGQNVTFRCDPISEHNRLYWYRQTLGQGPEFLTYFQNEAQLEKSRLLSDRFSAERPKGSFSTLEIQRTEQGDSAMYLCASSLTGEKNIQYFGAGTRLSVL.

This clone showed up just once. This chain uses TRBV6-5 with TRBJ1-5; TRBD1 aligns across 8 bases. CDR1 is MNHEY, CDR2 SVGAGI, per germline. This CDR3 comprises 14 residues. The V segment lost 6 bases and the J segment 8 bases; nucleotides outside the gene matches: 9. This chain's CDR3 is CASSQGTGLEPQHF. Here the CDR3 DNA reads TGTGCCAGCAGCCAAGGGACAGGTCTAGAGCCCCAGCATTTT.